These T cell receptor beta chains were read from a single sample in a study of blood T cell repertoires in COVID-19. Here immunoSEQ multiplex PCR was the method, and the copy in TCRdb shows in-frame clones only, minus some. The sample gives approximately 90,000 clones, about four fifths of which show up once; less than 7% is in the top ten. The source material was peripheral blood. Receptors were obtained from a man aged 65 to 79 with COVID-19, enrolled during active disease. Each CDR3 is given with its conserved first and last residue. For some rows the clone size is stated as once, few or many, or as a class when expanded; others skip it.

abundance	v_gene	j_gene	CDR3aa
.	TRBV10-1	TRBJ2-7	CASSRQGSGEQYF
.	TRBV6-2/TRBV6-3	TRBJ2-3	CASSRQGARTQYF
once	TRBV5-5	TRBJ1-3	CASSLTPGQGYSSGNTIYF
.	TRBV4-2	TRBJ2-5	CASSQDSGRKETQYF
few	TRBV4-3	TRBJ2-7	CASSRDRVPDEQYF
.	TRBV19	TRBJ1-5	CASSDWWQSNQPQHF
.	TRBV2	TRBJ1-4	CASSEAPPGGAGWMGKLFF
once	TRBV2	TRBJ2-5	CASSLRQGRTETQYF
.	TRBV7-8	TRBJ1-2	CASSLEGTGLNYGYTF
.	TRBV4-1	TRBJ2-5	CASSPRTSGGETQYF
few	TRBV10-3	TRBJ1-2	CAISESGQGARGYTF
.	TRBV12-3/TRBV12-4	TRBJ1-1	CASSLSGNTEAFF
once	TRBV6-5	TRBJ2-7	CASSYSSGGSYEQYF
.	TRBV3-1/TRBV3-2	TRBJ2-1	CASSLRGSYNEQFF
.	TRBV7-3	TRBJ2-2	CASSLTGSNTGELFF
.	TRBV18	TRBJ2-2	CASSPPAGATGELFF
once	TRBV28	TRBJ1-2	CASREAGRGYGYTF
.	TRBV6-2/TRBV6-3	TRBJ2-7	CASSYLGQGAYEQYF
once	TRBV4-3	TRBJ2-7	CASREHTGIGSEQYF
.	TRBV28	TRBJ2-2	CASSEPGTLRGGELFF
.	TRBV15	TRBJ2-1	CATSRRTSGAYNEQFF
.	TRBV19	TRBJ1-5	CASSLDRGLNQPQHF
.	TRBV7-2	TRBJ1-5	CASSSRASNQPQHF
.	TRBV12-1	TRBJ2-7	CASTFRAAGGSYEQYF
few	TRBV5-1	TRBJ1-3	CASSSGGGPLSGNTIYF
.	TRBV21-1	TRBJ2-1	CASSNLGLALYNEQFF
.	TRBV6-5	TRBJ1-2	CASRPTGGGGYTF
.	TRBV10-3	TRBJ1-2	CAISAAGENYGYTF